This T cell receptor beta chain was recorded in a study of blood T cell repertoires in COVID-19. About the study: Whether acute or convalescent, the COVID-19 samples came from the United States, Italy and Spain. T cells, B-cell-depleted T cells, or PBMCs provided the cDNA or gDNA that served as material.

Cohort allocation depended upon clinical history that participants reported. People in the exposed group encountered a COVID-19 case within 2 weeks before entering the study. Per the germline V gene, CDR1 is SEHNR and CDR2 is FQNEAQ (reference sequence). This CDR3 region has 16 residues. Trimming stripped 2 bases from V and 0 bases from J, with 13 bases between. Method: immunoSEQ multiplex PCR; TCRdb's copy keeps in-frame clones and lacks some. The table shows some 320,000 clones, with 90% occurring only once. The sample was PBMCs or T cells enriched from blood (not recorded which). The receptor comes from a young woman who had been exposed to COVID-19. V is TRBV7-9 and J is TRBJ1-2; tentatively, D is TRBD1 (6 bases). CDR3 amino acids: CASSLSGVGANYGYTF. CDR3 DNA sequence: TGTGCCAGCAGCTTATCAGGGGTTGGAGCTAACTATGGCTACACCTTC.